The 8 T cell receptor beta chains in this list originate from one sample, sequenced in a study of OX40 agonist ivuxolimab in advanced cancers. Produced via immunoSEQ multiplex PCR; TCRdb's table is partial and in-frame only. Of about 46,000 clones detected, 89% appear once; the ten largest clones hold around 11%. Material: CD4+ or CD8+ T cells sorted from blood, obtained in a trial of the OX40 agonist ivuxolimab. Receptors were obtained from an adult with an advanced solid tumor such as melanoma, head and neck, liver or kidney cancer.

The chain couples TRBV4-3 to TRBJ1-6; D is uncertain. CDR1 is LGHNA, CDR2 YSLEER, per germline. The CDR3 runs 16 residues. V gave up 0 bases and J gave up 8 bases, with 14 bases separating them. The CDR3: CASSQDSTFSDSPLHF. CDR3 in DNA: TGCGCCAGCAGCCAAGATTCTACATTTTCGGATTCACCCCTCCACTTT.

CDR3: CASSLWRTEWNEQFF. The CDR3 coding sequence is TGTGCCAGCAGCTTGTGGCGAACCGAGTGGAATGAGCAGTTCTTC. The chain combines TRBV11-2 with TRBJ2-1, with D hard to call. Germline V CDR1 and CDR2: SGHAT, FQNNGV. V dropped 3 bases and J dropped 7 bases, with 16 bases sitting between them. The length of the CDR3 is 15 residues.

This chain joins TRBV10-3 and TRBJ2-5, with D perhaps being TRBD1 or TRBD2 (5 bases each). The CDR3 has 15 amino acids. V lost 3 bases to trimming and J lost 0 bases, with 11 bases between them. Per the germline V gene, CDR1 is ENHRY and CDR2 is SYGVKD. The CDR3 nucleotides read TGTGCCATCAGTGATTATGAGGGGAACCAAGAGACCCAGTACTTC. Translation gives CAISDYEGNQETQYF.

In nucleotides, the CDR3 is TGTGCCAGCAGTGATCCGACAGGGGGGCACACTGAAGCTTTCTTT. Translation: CASSDPTGGHTEAFF. The chain links TRBV9 to TRBJ1-1; 9 positions match TRBD1. Germline lookup yields CDR1 SGDLS and CDR2 YYNGEE. This CDR3 spans 15 amino acids. J lost 3 bases, V lost 5 bases, and 8 bases had no gene match.

This clone was counted a few times. This chain links TRBV7-9 with TRBJ1-2; no firm D call. The germline gives CDR1 SEHNR, CDR2 FQNEAQ (reference sequence). Between the trimmed V and J ends, which lost 4 bases and 4 bases, there was a span of 10 bases. The CDR3 is 13 residues long. This CDR3 is CASSSPMSYGYTF. CDR3 in DNA: TGTGCCAGCAGCTCCCCTATGTCCTATGGCTACACCTTC.

The rearrangement uses TRBV29-1 and TRBJ2-7; no clear D gene. The CDR3 runs 12 residues. Trimming took 0 bases from V and 5 from J, leaving 8 bases between them. Looked up from germline, CDR1 is SQVTM and CDR2 is ANQGSEA. This CDR3 reads CSVEDRLNEQYF. As DNA, the CDR3 is TGCAGCGTTGAAGACAGGCTCAACGAGCAGTACTTC.

This rearrangement joins TRBV19 to TRBJ2-1; 9 nucleotides line up with TRBD1. V lost 6 bases and J lost 6; bases outside the gene matches: 9. Germline assignment: CDR1 LNHDA and CDR2 SQIVND (reference sequence). CDR3 size: 15 residues. The CDR3 sequence: CASRSRDRAPNEQFF. CDR3 DNA: TGTGCCAGTAGGAGCCGGGACAGGGCCCCCAATGAGCAGTTCTTC.

The gene calls are TRBV10-3 and TRBJ2-3; 13 bases fit TRBD2. Trimming removed 2 bases from V and 4 bases from J; junction bases left unmatched: 3. CDR3 size: 16 residues. CDR1 and CDR2 (germline): ENHRY, SYGVKD. CDR3 bases: TGTGCCATCAGTGAGGGACTAGCGGGAGCGGCAGATACGCAGTATTTT. It codes for CAISEGLAGAADTQYF.